This T cell receptor (beta chain) was observed in a study of regulatory T cells in long-lasting Graves disease. Study findings and constraints: TRBV28 was favored in persistent disease, as were TRBJ1-2 and TRBJ2-5. Persistent-disease Graves' patients showed less TCR diversity than new cases.

This clonotype showed up many times. Its antigen is still unknown. The CDR3 loop spans 12 amino acids. V lost 3 bases to trimming and J lost 9 bases, with 12 bases between them. Germline CDR1 is MDHEN and CDR2 is SYDVKM. iRepertoire HTBI primers and Arm-PCR of CDR3 regions built TCR beta libraries. One entry per CDR3 protein results from TCRdb running MiXCR on the multiplex PCR reads. This sample has 620,000 or so distinct CDR3 sequences, with approximately 15% found just once. Time point specified: newly diagnosed GD, antithyroid drugs for less than 3 months. With RNA extracted from PBMCs as input, the TCR library was made. This same sample was also part of a study on T cells in Graves' hyperthyroidism and ophthalmopathy. That work adds: Exclusions: uncontrolled infection, other autoimmune disease, pregnancy, lactation.

The TCR comes from a woman under 40 with Graves disease. The V and J genes are TRBV28 and TRBJ2-7; D remains unclear. Material: peripheral blood mononuclear cells (PBMCs), obtained at new diagnosis, from a patient treated with antithyroid drugs. This CDR3 reads CASSFPNGVQYF. In DNA form, the CDR3 reads TGTGCCAGCAGTTTCCCAAACGGCGTGCAGTACTTC.